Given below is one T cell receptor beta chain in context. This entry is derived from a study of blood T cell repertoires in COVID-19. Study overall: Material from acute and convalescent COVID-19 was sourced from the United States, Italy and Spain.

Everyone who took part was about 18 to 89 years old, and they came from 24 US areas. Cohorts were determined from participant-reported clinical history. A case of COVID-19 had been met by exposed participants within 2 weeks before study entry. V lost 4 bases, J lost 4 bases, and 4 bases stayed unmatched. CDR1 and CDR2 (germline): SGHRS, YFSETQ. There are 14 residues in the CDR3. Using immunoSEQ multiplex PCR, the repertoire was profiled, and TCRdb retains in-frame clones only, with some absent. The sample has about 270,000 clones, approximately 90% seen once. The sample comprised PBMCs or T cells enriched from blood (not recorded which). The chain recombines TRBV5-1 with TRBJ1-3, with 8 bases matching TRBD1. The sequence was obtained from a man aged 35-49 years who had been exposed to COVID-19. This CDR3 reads CASSLTGDGNTIYF. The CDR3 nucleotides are TGCGCCAGCAGCCTGACAGGGGACGGAAACACCATATATTTT.